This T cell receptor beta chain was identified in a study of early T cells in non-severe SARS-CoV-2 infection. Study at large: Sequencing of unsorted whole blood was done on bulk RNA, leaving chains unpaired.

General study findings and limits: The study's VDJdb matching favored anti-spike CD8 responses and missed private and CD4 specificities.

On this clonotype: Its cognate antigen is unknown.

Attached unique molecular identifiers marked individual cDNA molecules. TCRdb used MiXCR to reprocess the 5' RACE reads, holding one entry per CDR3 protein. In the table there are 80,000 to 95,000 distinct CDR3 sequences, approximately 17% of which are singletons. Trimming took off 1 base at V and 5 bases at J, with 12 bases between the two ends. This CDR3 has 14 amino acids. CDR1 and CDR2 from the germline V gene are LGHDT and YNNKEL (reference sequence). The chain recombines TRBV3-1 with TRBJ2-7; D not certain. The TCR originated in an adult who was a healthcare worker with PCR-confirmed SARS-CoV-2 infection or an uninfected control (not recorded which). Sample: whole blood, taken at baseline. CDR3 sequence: CASSQVGVTHEQYF. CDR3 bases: TGTGCCAGCAGCCAAGTCGGCGTCACCCACGAGCAGTACTTC.